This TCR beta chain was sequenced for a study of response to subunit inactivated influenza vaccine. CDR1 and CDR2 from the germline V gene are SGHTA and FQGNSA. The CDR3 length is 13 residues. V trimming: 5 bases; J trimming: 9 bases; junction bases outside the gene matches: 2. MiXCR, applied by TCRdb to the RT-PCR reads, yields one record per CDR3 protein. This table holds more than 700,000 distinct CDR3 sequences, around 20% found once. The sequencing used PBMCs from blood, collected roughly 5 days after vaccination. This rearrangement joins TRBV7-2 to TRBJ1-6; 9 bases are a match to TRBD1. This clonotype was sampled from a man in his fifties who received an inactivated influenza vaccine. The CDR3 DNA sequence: TGTGCCAGCAGCCGGGACAGGGTTTCACCCCTCCACTTT. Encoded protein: CASSRDRVSPLHF.